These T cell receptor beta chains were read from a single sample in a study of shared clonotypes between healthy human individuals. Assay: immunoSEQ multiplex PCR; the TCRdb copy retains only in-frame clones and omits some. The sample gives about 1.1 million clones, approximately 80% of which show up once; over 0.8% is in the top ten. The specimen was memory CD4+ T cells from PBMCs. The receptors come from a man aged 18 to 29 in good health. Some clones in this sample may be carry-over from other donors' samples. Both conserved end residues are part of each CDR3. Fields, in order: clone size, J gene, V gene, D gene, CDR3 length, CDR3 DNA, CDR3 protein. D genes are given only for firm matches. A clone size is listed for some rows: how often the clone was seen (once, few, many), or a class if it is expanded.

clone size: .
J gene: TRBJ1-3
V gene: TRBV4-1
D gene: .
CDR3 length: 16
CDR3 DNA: TGCGCCAGCGGTCCTAGGGACATGGGCATTGGAAACACCATATATTTT
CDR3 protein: CASGPRDMGIGNTIYF

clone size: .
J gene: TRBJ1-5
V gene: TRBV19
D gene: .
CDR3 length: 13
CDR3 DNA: TGTGCCAGTAGTACACAGGGTGAGCAGCCCCAGCATTTT
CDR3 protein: CASSTQGEQPQHF

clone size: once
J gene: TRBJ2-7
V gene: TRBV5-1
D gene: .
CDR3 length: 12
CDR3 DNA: TGCGCCAGCAGCGCGGGGTATTACGAGCAGTACTTC
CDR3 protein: CASSAGYYEQYF

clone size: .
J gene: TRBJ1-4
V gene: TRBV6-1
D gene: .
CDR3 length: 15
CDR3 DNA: TGTGCCAGCAGTGCTGGGGGAGACGCTAATGAAAAACTGTTTTTT
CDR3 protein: CASSAGGDANEKLFF

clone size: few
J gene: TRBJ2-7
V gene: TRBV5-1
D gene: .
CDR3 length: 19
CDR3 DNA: TGCGCCAGCAGCTTGTGCAAAAAAAATGGACAGCCGATCTCCTACGAGCAGTACTTC
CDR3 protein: CASSLCKKNGQPISYEQYF

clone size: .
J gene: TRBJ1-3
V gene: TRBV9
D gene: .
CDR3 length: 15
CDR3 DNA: TGTGCCAGCAGCGTTACAGGGAATTCCGGAAACACCATATATTTT
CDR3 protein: CASSVTGNSGNTIYF

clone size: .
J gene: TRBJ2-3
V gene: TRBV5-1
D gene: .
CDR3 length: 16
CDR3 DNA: TGCGCCAGCAGCTTGGCCGTAGTAGCGGACACAGATACGCAGTATTTT
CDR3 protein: CASSLAVVADTDTQYF

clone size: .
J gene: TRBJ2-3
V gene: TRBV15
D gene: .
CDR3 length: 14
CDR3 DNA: TGTGCCACCAGCAGACGGGCCCGCACAGATACGCAGTATTTT
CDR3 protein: CATSRRARTDTQYF

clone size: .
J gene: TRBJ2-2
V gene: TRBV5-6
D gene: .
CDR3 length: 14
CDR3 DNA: TGTGCCAGCAGCTTAGGGGCGGGCACCGGGGAGCTGTTTTTT
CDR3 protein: CASSLGAGTGELFF

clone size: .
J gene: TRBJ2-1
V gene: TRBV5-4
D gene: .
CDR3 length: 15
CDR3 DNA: TGTGCCAGCAGCTTGGCCGTGGGGGAGTACAATGAGCAGTTCTTC
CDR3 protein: CASSLAVGEYNEQFF

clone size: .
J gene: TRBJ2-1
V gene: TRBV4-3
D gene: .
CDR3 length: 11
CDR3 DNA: TGCGCCAGCAGCATGGACAATGAGCAGTTCTTC
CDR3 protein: CASSMDNEQFF

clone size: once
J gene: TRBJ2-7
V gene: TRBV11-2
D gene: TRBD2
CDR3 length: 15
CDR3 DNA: TGTGCCAGCAGTAGTAGCGGGAGGAGAACCTACGAGCAGTACTTC
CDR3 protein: CASSSSGRRTYEQYF

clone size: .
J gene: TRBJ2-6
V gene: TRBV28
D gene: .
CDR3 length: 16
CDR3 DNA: TGTGCCAGCAGAGGCGGGATACGGCCTGGGGCCAACGTCCTGACTTTC
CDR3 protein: CASRGGIRPGANVLTF

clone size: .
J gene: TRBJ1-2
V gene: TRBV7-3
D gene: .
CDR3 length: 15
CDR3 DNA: TGTGCCAGCAGCTTAGGAGACGCCCTGAGTGATGGCTACACCTTC
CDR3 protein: CASSLGDALSDGYTF

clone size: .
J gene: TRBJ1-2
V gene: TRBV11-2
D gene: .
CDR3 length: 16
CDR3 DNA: TGTGCCAGCAGCTTAGTCCTCATGGGGGTTAACTATGGCTACACCTTC
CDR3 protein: CASSLVLMGVNYGYTF

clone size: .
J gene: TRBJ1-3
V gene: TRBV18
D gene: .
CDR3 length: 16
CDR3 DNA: TGTGCCAGCTCACCCCTAAAGGGTGACTCTGGAAACACCATATATTTT
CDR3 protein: CASSPLKGDSGNTIYF

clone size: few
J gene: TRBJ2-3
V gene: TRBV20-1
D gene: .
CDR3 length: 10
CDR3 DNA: TGCAGTGCTAGCACTAGAACGCAGTATTTT
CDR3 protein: CSASTRTQYF

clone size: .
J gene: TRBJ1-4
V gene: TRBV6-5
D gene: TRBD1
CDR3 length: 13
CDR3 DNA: TGTGCCAGCACCCGGACAGGAAATGAAAAACTGTTTTTT
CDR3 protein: CASTRTGNEKLFF

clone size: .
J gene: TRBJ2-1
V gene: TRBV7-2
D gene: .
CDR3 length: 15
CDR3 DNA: TGTGCCACCTCTGCTTTTAGCGATTCGTACAATGAGCAGTTCTTC
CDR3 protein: CATSAFSDSYNEQFF

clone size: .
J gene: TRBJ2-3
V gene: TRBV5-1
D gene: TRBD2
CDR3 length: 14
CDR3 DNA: TGCGCCAGCGCGGCGGGAGGGCCAACAGATACGCAGTATTTT
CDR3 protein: CASAAGGPTDTQYF

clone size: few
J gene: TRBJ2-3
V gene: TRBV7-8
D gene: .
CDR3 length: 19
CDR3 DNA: TGTGCCAGCAGCCTAAAACGGGCGGGCGTCACTAGATGGACAGATACGCAGTATTTT
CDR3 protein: CASSLKRAGVTRWTDTQYF

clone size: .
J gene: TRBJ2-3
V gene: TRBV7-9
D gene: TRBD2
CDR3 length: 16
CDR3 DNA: TGTGCCAGCAGCTTTTCTAGCGGGAGGGCCGCAGATACGCAGTATTTT
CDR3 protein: CASSFSSGRAADTQYF

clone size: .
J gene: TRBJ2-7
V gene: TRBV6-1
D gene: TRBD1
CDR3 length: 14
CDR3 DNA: TGTGCCACAACCCCGGACAGGGGTACCTACGAGCAGTACTTC
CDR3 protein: CATTPDRGTYEQYF

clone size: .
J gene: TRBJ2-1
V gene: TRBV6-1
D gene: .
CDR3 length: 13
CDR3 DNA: TGTGCCAGCAGGTGGAAGGGTCAGAGTGAGCAGTTCTTC
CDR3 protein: CASRWKGQSEQFF

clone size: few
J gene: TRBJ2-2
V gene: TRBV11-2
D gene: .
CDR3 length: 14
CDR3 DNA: TGTGCCAGCAGACCCAGCAGCAACACCGGGGAGCTGTTTTTT
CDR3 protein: CASRPSSNTGELFF

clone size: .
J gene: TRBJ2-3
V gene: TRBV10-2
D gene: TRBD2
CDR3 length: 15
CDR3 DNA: TGCGCCACCCTTAGCGGGAGGGCCCGCACAGATACGCAGTATTTT
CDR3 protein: CATLSGRARTDTQYF

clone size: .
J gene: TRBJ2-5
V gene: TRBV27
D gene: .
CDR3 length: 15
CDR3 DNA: TGTGCCAGCAGTTTAAGGGTTGGTACCCAAGAGACCCAGTACTTC
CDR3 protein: CASSLRVGTQETQYF

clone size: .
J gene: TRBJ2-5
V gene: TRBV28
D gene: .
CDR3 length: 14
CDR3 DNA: TGTGCCAGCAGTCGTCCAACACCCATAGCGACCCAGTACTTC
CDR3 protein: CASSRPTPIATQYF

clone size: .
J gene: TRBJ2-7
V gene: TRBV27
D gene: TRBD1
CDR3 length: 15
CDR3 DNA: TGTGCCAGCAGGCCCCGGGACAGGGGGCTATACGAGCAGTACTTC
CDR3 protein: CASRPRDRGLYEQYF

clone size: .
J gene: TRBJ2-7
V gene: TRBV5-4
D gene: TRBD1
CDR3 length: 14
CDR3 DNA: TGTGCCAGCAGCCCAAACAGGGGGCTGGTCGAGCAGTACTTC
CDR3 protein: CASSPNRGLVEQYF

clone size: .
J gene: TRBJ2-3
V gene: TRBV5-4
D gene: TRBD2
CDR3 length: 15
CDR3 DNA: TGTGCCAGCAGCTATCAGACTAGCGGCACAGATACGCAGTATTTT
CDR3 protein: CASSYQTSGTDTQYF

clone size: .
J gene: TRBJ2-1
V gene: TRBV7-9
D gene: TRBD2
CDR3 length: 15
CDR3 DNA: TGTGCCAGCAGCTTACAGGCGGGGGCCTACAATGAGCAGTTCTTC
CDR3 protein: CASSLQAGAYNEQFF

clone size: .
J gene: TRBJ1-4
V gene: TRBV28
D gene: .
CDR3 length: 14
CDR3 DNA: TGTGCCACCTCGGTGGGCAACTTGGGGGAAAAACTGTTTTTT
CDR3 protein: CATSVGNLGEKLFF

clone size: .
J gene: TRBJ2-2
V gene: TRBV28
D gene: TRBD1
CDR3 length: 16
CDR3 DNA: TGTGCCAGCAGTCTCGCCGGGACAGCGAACACCGGGGAGCTGTTTTTT
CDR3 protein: CASSLAGTANTGELFF

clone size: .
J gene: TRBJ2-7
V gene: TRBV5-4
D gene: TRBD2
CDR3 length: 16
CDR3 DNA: TGTGCCAGCAGCCCCGGGGGCGGGAGGGCGACCTACGAGCAGTACTTC
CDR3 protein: CASSPGGGRATYEQYF

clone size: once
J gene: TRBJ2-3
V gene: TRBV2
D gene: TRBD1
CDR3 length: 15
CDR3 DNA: TGTGCCAGCAGTGTGGGACAGGGGGGCACAGATACGCAGTATTTT
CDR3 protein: CASSVGQGGTDTQYF

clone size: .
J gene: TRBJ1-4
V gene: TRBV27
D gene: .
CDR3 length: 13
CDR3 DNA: TGTGCCAGCAGCATGCAGGGTAGTGAAAAACTGTTTTTT
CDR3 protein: CASSMQGSEKLFF

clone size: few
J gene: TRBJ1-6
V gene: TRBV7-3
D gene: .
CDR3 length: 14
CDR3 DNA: TGTGCCAGCAGCTCCGGGGCTTATAACTCACCCCTCCACTTT
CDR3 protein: CASSSGAYNSPLHF

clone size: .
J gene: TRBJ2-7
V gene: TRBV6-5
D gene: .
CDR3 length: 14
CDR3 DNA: TGTGCCAGCAGTTACTCCGGCAGGGGTGGCGAGCAGTACTTC
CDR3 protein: CASSYSGRGGEQYF